These 23 T cell receptor beta chains originate from one sample sequenced in a study of T cell responses to AZD1222 COVID-19 vaccine. Sequenced by immunoSEQ multiplex PCR; TCRdb stores in-frame clones only, minus some. The sample records about 150,000 clones, 80% to 90% being singletons. Sequences were derived from peripheral blood, sampled on day 0 of AZD1222 vaccination. Receptor source: an adult in good health.

To note about this clone: The sample contains more than one DNA sequence encoding this CDR3. The rearrangement joins TRBV20-1 to TRBJ1-2; no reliable D call. Germline V gene sequence: CDR1 DFQATT, CDR2 SNEGSKA (reference sequence). V was cut by 6 bases and J by 1 base, with 6 bases left in between. The CDR3 contains 11 residues. DNA of the CDR3: TGCAGTGCAGGCAGTAACTATGGCTACACCTTC. Protein product: CSAGSNYGYTF.

The chain uses TRBV4-3 and TRBJ2-2; no firm D call. Germline loops: CDR1 LGHNA, CDR2 YSLEER. V dropped 0 bases and J dropped 1 base, with 9 bases sitting between them. The length of the CDR3 is 16 residues. CDR3 loop: CASSQDAAGNTGELFF. The CDR3 bases are TGCGCCAGCAGCCAAGATGCGGCAGGGAACACCGGGGAGCTGTTTTTT.

The genes are TRBV4-2 and TRBJ1-6; 8 nucleotides match TRBD1. J gave up 6 bases and V 4 bases, and 5 bases lay outside the gene matches. Per the germline V gene, CDR1 is LGHNA and CDR2 is YNFKEQ. The CDR3 is 15 amino acids. The CDR3 sequence: CASSPGQGFNSPLHF. The CDR3 nucleotides are TGTGCCAGCAGCCCCGGACAGGGTTTTAATTCACCCCTCCACTTT.

The rearrangement links TRBV3-1 (or the pseudogene TRBV3-2) to TRBJ2-5; 7 nucleotides line up with TRBD1. The CDR3 extends over 14 amino acids. The V segment lost 5 bases and the J segment 9 bases; nucleotides outside the gene matches: 12. The germline V gene has CDR1 LGHDT and CDR2 YNNKEL (reference sequence). CDR3 DNA: TGTGCCAGCAGCGCAAAAGGGACAGCCGCGCCCCAGTACTTC. Translating it yields CASSAKGTAAPQYF.

This clone occurred once. The chain uses TRBV11-3 and TRBJ1-1; TRBD1 agrees at 7 bases. Looked up from germline, CDR1 is SGHNT and CDR2 is YENEEA. The junction had 6 bases not matched to a gene; V was cut back by 4 bases and J by 1 base. There are 15 residues in the CDR3. CDR3 sequence (DNA): TGTGCCAGCAGCTGGTCCGGGACAGCGAACACTGAAGCTTTCTTT. This gives the protein CASSWSGTANTEAFF.

This chain joins TRBV11-2 and TRBJ1-1; D uncertain. The CDR3 has 14 amino acids. V shed 3 bases and J shed 1 base, with 9 bases lying between them. The V gene's germline CDR1 is SGHAT and CDR2 FQNNGV. CDR3 loop: CASSFRGGNTEAFF. The CDR3 nucleotides are TGTGCCAGCAGCTTCCGGGGTGGGAACACTGAAGCTTTCTTT.

The chain's CDR3 is CASSDLDFFNYGYTF. Here the CDR3 DNA reads TGTGCCAGCAGTGACTTGGACTTTTTCAACTATGGCTACACCTTC. V and J are TRBV2 and TRBJ1-2; D unresolved. CDR3 length: 15 residues. Germline V CDR1 and CDR2: SNHLY, FYNNEI. Deletions cut 3 bases from V and 2 bases from J, with 13 bases between.

The chain carries TRBV11-2 and TRBJ2-5; TRBD1 matches at 7 bases. J gave up 5 bases and V 3 bases, and 6 bases lay outside the gene matches. The CDR3 consists of 14 residues. Per the germline V gene, CDR1 is SGHAT and CDR2 is FQNNGV. The CDR3 region has the DNA TGTGCCAGCAGCTTGGACAGGATTCCGGAGACCCAGTACTTC. Amino acids: CASSLDRIPETQYF.

The chain links TRBV2 to TRBJ2-5; D might be TRBD2 (5 bases). The CDR3 contains 13 residues. V dropped 6 bases and J dropped 2 bases, with 10 bases sitting between them. Germline V gene sequence: CDR1 SNHLY, CDR2 FYNNEI. The CDR3 here is CASSRLLQETQYF. The CDR3 region has the DNA TGTGCCAGCAGCAGACTACTACAAGAGACCCAGTACTTC.

This chain connects TRBV20-1 to TRBJ2-7; tentative D call: TRBD2 (5 bases). Trimming left V 3 bases short and J 0 bases short, with 15 bases between. The CDR3 has 15 residues. CDR1 is DFQATT, CDR2 SNEGSKA, per germline (reference sequence). The CDR3 sequence: CSASGGLTSSYEQYF. Written as DNA, the CDR3 is TGCAGTGCTAGTGGCGGTCTTACTAGCTCCTACGAGCAGTACTTC.

The chain recombines TRBV7-9 with TRBJ2-5; the D gene is possibly TRBD1 (5 bases). V shed 1 base and J shed 1 base, with 13 bases lying between them. The germline V gene has CDR1 SEHNR and CDR2 FQNEAQ (reference sequence). CDR3 length equals 16 residues. The chain's CDR3 is CASSLDPSRVQETQYF. CDR3 nucleotides: TGTGCCAGCAGCTTAGACCCCAGCAGGGTCCAAGAGACCCAGTACTTC.

The CDR3 DNA is TGTGCCAGCAGATTTCAACAGGGATACGAGCAGTACTTC. This codes for CASRFQQGYEQYF. The chain is built from TRBV2 and TRBJ2-7; D perhaps matches TRBD1 (6 bases). Looked up from germline, CDR1 is SNHLY and CDR2 is FYNNEI. V lost 6 bases to trimming and J lost 4 bases, with 13 bases between them. The CDR3 is 13 amino acids.

This chain connects TRBV30 to TRBJ1-1, with D uncertain. The CDR3 runs 10 residues. The germline V gene has CDR1 GTSNPN and CDR2 SVGIG (reference sequence). V lost 1 base, J lost 6 bases, and 3 bases lay in between. CDR3 sequence (DNA): TGTGCCTGGAGTGCTTCTGAAGCTTTCTTT. Encoded protein: CAWSASEAFF.

This chain links TRBV9 with TRBJ1-3; possible D gene TRBD1, 5 bases. CDR1 and CDR2 (germline): SGDLS, YYNGEE. The V gene lost 4 bases and the J gene lost 0 bases, with 14 bases spanning the gap. The CDR3 extends over 16 amino acids. In DNA form, the CDR3 reads TGTGCCAGCAGCTCAGGGACGGCCATCTCTGGAAACACCATATATTTT. It specifies CASSSGTAISGNTIYF.

The rearrangement uses TRBV5-1 and TRBJ2-1; possibly TRBD2 for D (5 bases). This CDR3 comprises 15 residues. Per germline, CDR1 SGHRS and CDR2 YFSETQ. Trimming cost V 0 bases and J 0 bases, with 7 bases left between them. The CDR3 sequence: CASSLGEGSYNEQFF. DNA of the CDR3: TGCGCCAGCAGCTTGGGTGAGGGCTCCTACAATGAGCAGTTCTTC.

This sequence joins TRBV28 and TRBJ2-7; D is perhaps TRBD1 (6 bases). Germline lookup yields CDR1 MDHEN and CDR2 SYDVKM. The CDR3 is made up of 15 amino acids. Deletions cut 4 bases from V and 0 bases from J, with 13 bases between. The CDR3 DNA sequence: TGTGCCAGCAGTTCCCCCGGGGACACCTCCTACGAGCAGTACTTC. It translates to CASSSPGDTSYEQYF.

This rearrangement joins TRBV7-2 to TRBJ2-1; TRBD2 aligns across 10 bases. This CDR3 is built from 18 residues. Trimming removed 5 bases from V and 7 bases from J; junction bases left unmatched: 17. CDR1 and CDR2 from the germline V gene are SGHTA and FQGNSA. The CDR3 DNA follows: TGTGCCAGCAGCCCCCGGACTAGCGGCCCCGCCGGTCGGAATGAGCAGTTCTTC. This encodes CASSPRTSGPAGRNEQFF.

This clone has only one observation. The J gene is TRBJ1-6, the V gene TRBV7-9; 7 nucleotides agree with TRBD1. V was clipped by 5 bases and J by 8 bases; unmatched bases: 9. Per germline, CDR1 SEHNR and CDR2 FQNEAQ (reference sequence). The CDR3 extends over 15 amino acids. CDR3 nucleotide sequence: TGTGCCAGCAGCCTACGACAGGGCGGTGATTCACCCCTCCACTTT. Encoded protein: CASSLRQGGDSPLHF.

The V gene is TRBV11-2, the J gene TRBJ2-4, with TRBD1 as a possible D gene (6 bases). This CDR3 comprises 17 residues. Germline V gene data show CDR1 as SGHAT and CDR2 as FQNNGV. The V and J ends lost 2 bases and 1 base respectively, with 15 bases between them. CDR3 region: CASSLKGDLGAKNIQYF. In nucleotides, the CDR3 is TGTGCCAGCAGCTTAAAGGGGGACCTTGGGGCCAAAAACATTCAGTACTTC.

This clone was detected a few times. The chain is built from TRBV9 and TRBJ2-1, with 10 bases identical to TRBD2. Germline trimming cut 0 bases from V and 6 bases from J; bases unmatched to any gene: 3. The CDR3 has 15 amino acids. Germline V gene lookup returns CDR1 SGDLS and CDR2 YYNGEE. CDR3 protein: CASSVGQREGNEQFF. CDR3 bases: TGTGCCAGCAGCGTAGGACAGCGGGAGGGCAATGAGCAGTTCTTC.

This chain joins TRBV6-5 and TRBJ1-5, with TRBD1 identical over 8 bases. Trimming removed 6 bases from V and 4 bases from J; junction bases left unmatched: 5. CDR1 and CDR2 (germline): MNHEY, SVGAGI. CDR3 length equals 14 residues. The CDR3 coding sequence is TGTGCCAGCAGCGCTGGACAGGGTAATCAGCCCCAGCATTTT. It specifies CASSAGQGNQPQHF.

This chain links TRBV7-3 with TRBJ1-2; weak D call: TRBD1 (5 bases). Trimming took off 5 bases at V and 2 bases at J, with 12 bases between the two ends. The CDR3 extends over 14 amino acids. Germline lookup yields CDR1 SGHTA and CDR2 FQGTGA. CDR3 bases: TGTGCCAGCAGCCCGGGGGTCCTCAACTATGGCTACACCTTC. Translation: CASSPGVLNYGYTF.

The rearrangement joins TRBV2 to TRBJ1-3; 7 bases align to TRBD1. Trimming at V came to 6 bases and at J to 0 bases, leaving 5 bases not matched to a gene. Germline CDR1 and CDR2: SNHLY and FYNNEI. The CDR3 loop spans 15 amino acids. The CDR3 nucleotides read TGTGCCAGCAGCCGGGACAGCCCCTCTGGAAACACCATATATTTT. This sequence encodes CASSRDSPSGNTIYF.